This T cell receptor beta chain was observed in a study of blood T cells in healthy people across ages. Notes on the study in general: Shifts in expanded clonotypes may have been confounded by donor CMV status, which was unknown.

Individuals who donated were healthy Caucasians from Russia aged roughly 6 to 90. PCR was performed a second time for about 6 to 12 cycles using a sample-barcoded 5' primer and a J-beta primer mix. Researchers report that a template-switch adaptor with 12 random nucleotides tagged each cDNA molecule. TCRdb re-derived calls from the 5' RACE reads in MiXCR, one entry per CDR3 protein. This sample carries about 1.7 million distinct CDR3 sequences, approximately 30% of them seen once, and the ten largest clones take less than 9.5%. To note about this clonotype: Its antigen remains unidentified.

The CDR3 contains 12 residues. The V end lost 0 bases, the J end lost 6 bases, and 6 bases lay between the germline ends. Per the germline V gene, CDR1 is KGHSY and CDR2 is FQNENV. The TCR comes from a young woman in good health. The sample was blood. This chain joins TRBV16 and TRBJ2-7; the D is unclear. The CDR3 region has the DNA TGTGCCAGCAGCCAATCTCCGCTCGAGCAGTACTTC. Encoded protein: CASSQSPLEQYF. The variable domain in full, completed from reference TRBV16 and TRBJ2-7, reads GEEVAQTPKHLVRGEGQKAKLYCAPIKGHSYVFWYQQVLKNEFKFLISFQNENVFDETGMPKERFSAKCLPNSPCSLEIQATKLEDSAVYFCASSQSPLEQYFGPGTRLTVT.